Listed below are T cell receptor beta chains from one sample, sequenced in a study of blood T cell repertoires in COVID-19. Some clones are missing from TCRdb's copy, which holds only in-frame ones; the method was immunoSEQ multiplex PCR. Of approximately 170,000 clones listed, around 85% are singletons. Sequences were obtained from PBMCs or T cells enriched from blood (not recorded which). The receptors come from a woman in her thirties who had recovered from COVID-19. CDR3s include the opening cysteine and the closing phenylalanine or tryptophan. Fields, in order: J gene, clone size, V gene, D gene, CDR3 DNA, CDR3 protein. D genes are given only for firm matches. The listing skips clone size in some rows; elsewhere it reads once, few, many or a size class.

TRBJ2-1 | NA | TRBV5-1 | TRBD2 | TGCGCCAGCAGCTTGGGACTAGCGGGGGCGGAGTATGAGCAGTTCTTC | CASSLGLAGAEYEQFF
TRBJ1-1 | NA | TRBV6-1 | NA | TGTGCCAGCAGTGATCTCTCCGGTATGAACACTGAAGCTTTCTTT | CASSDLSGMNTEAFF
TRBJ2-7 | many | TRBV28 | TRBD1 | TGTGCCAGCTCCGACGGACAGGGCTACGAGCAGTACTTC | CASSDGQGYEQYF
TRBJ2-7 | NA | TRBV7-6 | NA | TGTGCCAGCAGCCCCACTTTCGGACCACTAGAAGGCTACGAGCAGTACTTC | CASSPTFGPLEGYEQYF
TRBJ1-2 | NA | TRBV28 | NA | TGTGCCAGCAGCCCTCAACTAGGGGGCTACACCTTC | CASSPQLGGYTF
TRBJ2-3 | NA | TRBV6-4 | NA | TGTGCCAGCAGTGAAGGCGGGCTAAGCACAGATACGCAGTATTTT | CASSEGGLSTDTQYF
TRBJ2-1 | NA | TRBV19 | NA | TGTGCCAGTAGTATAAAGGACAACTCAGGATACAATGAGCAGTTCTTC | CASSIKDNSGYNEQFF
TRBJ1-2 | NA | TRBV27 | NA | TGTGCCAGCAGTTTAAGGTACGGAGGGGCCTATGGCTACACCTTC | CASSLRYGGAYGYTF
TRBJ2-4 | NA | TRBV29-1 | TRBD2 | TGCAGCGCTGCTAGCGGGGCCAAAAACATTCAGTACTTC | CSAASGAKNIQYF
TRBJ2-7 | NA | TRBV28 | NA | TGTGCCAGCGCTTTAGGGGGAGATAAATACGAGCAGTACTTC | CASALGGDKYEQYF
TRBJ1-6 | once | TRBV9 | TRBD1 | TGTGCCAGCAGCGTAGGTCAGGGGGCGAGGTCGCCTAATTCACCCCTCCACTTT | CASSVGQGARSPNSPLHF
TRBJ2-6 | NA | TRBV14 | TRBD2 | TGTGCCAGCAGCCAAGATCTTATGAGACTAGCGGGGCCCCCTGGGGCCAACGTCCTGACTTTC | CASSQDLMRLAGPPGANVLTF
TRBJ2-1 | NA | TRBV27 | TRBD1 | TGTGCCAGCACCAGACAGGGGAACAATGAGCAGTTCTTC | CASTRQGNNEQFF
TRBJ1-6 | NA | TRBV30 | TRBD1 | TGTGCCTGGAGTGACAGGGGTAATTCACCCCTCCACTTT | CAWSDRGNSPLHF
TRBJ1-5 | NA | TRBV5-1 | NA | TGCGCCAGCAGCCGAGGGCAAGGGGGACAGCCCCAGCATTTT | CASSRGQGGQPQHF
TRBJ1-2 | NA | TRBV5-1 | NA | TGCGCCAGCAGCTTAACGTCGCCTCCCCAACTCTATGGCTACACCTTC | CASSLTSPPQLYGYTF
TRBJ1-1 | NA | TRBV24-1 | NA | TGTGCCACAAAGCGGGGACAGAACACTGAAGCTTTCTTT | CATKRGQNTEAFF
TRBJ1-1 | once | TRBV5-4 | NA | TGTGCCAGCAGCTCCGATTATCGGGATACTGAAGCTTTCTTT | CASSSDYRDTEAFF
TRBJ1-1 | NA | TRBV4-1 | NA | TGCGCCAGCAGTGAAACTGGGGGGACTGAAGCTTTCTTT | CASSETGGTEAFF
TRBJ1-3 | NA | TRBV5-4 | TRBD1 | TGTGCCAGCAGCGCCGGGACAGTCCACTCTGGAAACACCATATATTTT | CASSAGTVHSGNTIYF
TRBJ2-5 | NA | TRBV5-1 | TRBD1 | TGCGCCAGCAGCTTGGACGGACAGGGGCAAGAGACCCAGTACTTC | CASSLDGQGQETQYF
TRBJ2-1 | NA | TRBV3-1/TRBV3-2 | NA | TGTGCCAGCAGCCAAGATCCGGTAGAGGCCGATAAACCCTACAATGAGCAGTTCTTC | CASSQDPVEADKPYNEQFF
TRBJ2-7 | NA | TRBV30 | NA | TGTGCCTGGAGACGAGGGAGGTCCTACGAGCAGTACTTC | CAWRRGRSYEQYF
TRBJ2-4 | NA | TRBV5-6 | NA | TGTGCCAGCAGCTTACAGGGAGCCAAAAACATTCAGTACTTC | CASSLQGAKNIQYF
TRBJ1-5 | NA | TRBV5-1 | NA | TGCGCCAGCAGCCTTGACACGGGCAATCAGCCCCAGCATTTT | CASSLDTGNQPQHF
TRBJ2-4 | NA | TRBV5-4 | NA | TGTGCCAGCAGCTCCCGATTAACCGCAGACATTCAGTACTTC | CASSSRLTADIQYF
TRBJ2-3 | NA | TRBV2 | NA | TGTGCCAGCAGTGAAGTGGCTAGCTCCCCAGATACGCAGTATTTT | CASSEVASSPDTQYF
TRBJ1-2 | NA | TRBV7-9 | TRBD1 | TGTGCCAGCAGGCCTCGACAGGGTGACTATGGCTACACCTTC | CASRPRQGDYGYTF
TRBJ1-3 | NA | TRBV28 | NA | TGTGCCAGCAGTCGGAGGGCCTCTGGAAACACCATATATTTT | CASSRRASGNTIYF
TRBJ2-7 | NA | TRBV3-1/TRBV3-2 | TRBD2 | TGTGCCAGCAGCCAAGGGGGACTAGCAACCGGCGAGCAGTACTTC | CASSQGGLATGEQYF
TRBJ1-2 | NA | TRBV11-2 | NA | TGTGCCAGCAGCCCGGACAGAAACTATGGCTACACCTTC | CASSPDRNYGYTF
TRBJ1-5 | NA | TRBV30 | TRBD1 | TGTGCCTGGAGTACAGGGGTGGGGCAGCCCCAGCATTTT | CAWSTGVGQPQHF
TRBJ2-1 | NA | TRBV28 | NA | TGTGCCAGCAGTTCGCGCCGCAATGAGCAGTTCTTC | CASSSRRNEQFF
TRBJ1-5 | NA | TRBV15 | NA | TGTGCCACCAGCACCCCCGGGGGAGTTAGAGGCAATCAGCCCCAGCATTTT | CATSTPGGVRGNQPQHF
TRBJ2-7 | NA | TRBV18 | NA | TGTGCCAGCTCCCCAGTTGGCTCAGGCAAGGTCGCTCCCAATGCCTACGAGCAGTACTTC | CASSPVGSGKVAPNAYEQYF
TRBJ2-2 | NA | TRBV5-4 | NA | TGTGCCAGCAGCCCCCCAGGGACCGGGGAGCTGTTTTTT | CASSPPGTGELFF
TRBJ2-5 | NA | TRBV7-3 | NA | TGTGCCAGCAGCTTAGCCACAGGGCGGCGGGAGACCCAGTACTTC | CASSLATGRRETQYF
TRBJ2-3 | NA | TRBV5-1 | TRBD2 | TGCGCCAGCAGCTTGCGGGGGGTCCTCACAGATACGCAGTATTTT | CASSLRGVLTDTQYF
TRBJ2-2 | NA | TRBV20-1 | NA | TGCAGTGCTAGTCCTAACACCGGGGAGCTGTTTTTT | CSASPNTGELFF
TRBJ2-1 | NA | TRBV2 | TRBD2 | TGTGCCAGCAGTGGAGGGACTAGCGGGAGAGGCTCCTACAATGAGCAGTTCTTC | CASSGGTSGRGSYNEQFF
TRBJ2-7 | few | TRBV30 | NA | TGTGCCTGGAGTGTACGGCAGGGCAACGAGCAGTACTTC | CAWSVRQGNEQYF
TRBJ1-1 | NA | TRBV7-2 | NA | TGTGCCAGCAGCTTAGGACAGATGAACACTGAAGCTTTCTTT | CASSLGQMNTEAFF
TRBJ2-5 | NA | TRBV5-1 | TRBD2 | TGCGCCAGCCGAAGCAGGCCTAGCGGGGTGGAAGAGACCCAGTACTTC | CASRSRPSGVEETQYF
TRBJ2-1 | NA | TRBV7-7 | TRBD2 | TGTGCTAGCAGTTCCGTCCCGGGACTAGCTCCCAATGAGCAGTTCTTC | CASSSVPGLAPNEQFF
TRBJ2-3 | few | TRBV29-1 | NA | TGCAGCGTTGGGGCGTTGGCAGATACGCAGTATTTT | CSVGALADTQYF
TRBJ2-2 | NA | TRBV7-2 | TRBD2 | TGTGCCAGCAGCCCTCTAGCGGGCCTTACCGGGGAGCTGTTTTTT | CASSPLAGLTGELFF
TRBJ1-1 | NA | TRBV7-3 | TRBD1 | TGTGCCAGCAGCTTAAGGGGACAGGGGCTCACTGAAGCTTTCTTT | CASSLRGQGLTEAFF
TRBJ2-5 | NA | TRBV9 | TRBD2 | TGTGCCAGCAGCGTTTTGACTAGCGGGATGGAGACCCAGTACTTC | CASSVLTSGMETQYF
TRBJ2-1 | NA | TRBV23-1 | NA | TGCGCCAGCACCGAGAGGTTCGGGTGCAATGAGCAGTTCTTC | CASTERFGCNEQFF
TRBJ1-1 | NA | TRBV28 | NA | TGTGCCAGCAGTTTAAACGGACTAGGGATGAACACTGAAGCTTTCTTT | CASSLNGLGMNTEAFF
TRBJ2-1 | NA | TRBV4-2 | NA | TGTGCCAGCAGCCAAGGGGCACGCATCACGACTAACAATGAGCAGTTCTTC | CASSQGARITTNNEQFF
TRBJ2-7 | few | TRBV30 | TRBD1 | TGTGCCTGGAGTGAGAACAGGGGTAGGTACGAGCAGTACTTC | CAWSENRGRYEQYF
TRBJ1-2 | NA | TRBV10-2 | TRBD1 | TGCGCCAGCAGAGAGACAGGGACAAACTATGGCTACACCTTC | CASRETGTNYGYTF
TRBJ2-1 | NA | TRBV5-1 | NA | TGCGCCAGCAGCTTGGCTAGTCCTGAGATTAATGAGCAGTTCTTC | CASSLASPEINEQFF
TRBJ1-3 | NA | TRBV6-5 | NA | TGTGCCAGCAGTTACTCCCGGGGGGCCTCTGGAAACACCATATATTTT | CASSYSRGASGNTIYF